A selection of T cell receptor beta chains follows, all from one sample in a study of blood T cell repertoires in COVID-19. Sequenced by immunoSEQ multiplex PCR; TCRdb stores in-frame clones only, minus some. The sample contains 200,000 to 250,000 clones, around nine tenths of which appear only once. The sample comprised peripheral blood. All receptors derive from a woman younger than 35 who had recovered from COVID-19. Each CDR3 is given with its conserved first and last residue. The order of the fields is CDR3 protein, CDR3 DNA, J gene, D gene, clone size, V gene. D genes are given only for firm matches. Not all rows give a size; the values are once, few, many and, for expanded clones, a class.

CDR3aa: CASSMGLPLAWDTQYF
CDR3nt: TGTGCCAGTAGTATGGGACTTCCTCTGGCATGGGATACGCAGTATTTT
j_gene: TRBJ2-3
d_gene: -
abundance: -
v_gene: TRBV19

CDR3aa: CSASLLRGANYGYTF
CDR3nt: TGCAGTGCTAGTCTCCTCAGGGGTGCTAACTATGGCTACACCTTC
j_gene: TRBJ1-2
d_gene: -
abundance: -
v_gene: TRBV20-1

CDR3aa: CASSLAGGPGTEAFF
CDR3nt: TGTGCCAGCAGCTTGGCGGGGGGTCCGGGCACTGAAGCTTTCTTT
j_gene: TRBJ1-1
d_gene: -
abundance: -
v_gene: TRBV5-4

CDR3aa: CASSFDSNTEAFF
CDR3nt: TGCGCCAGCAGCTTTGACAGCAACACTGAAGCTTTCTTT
j_gene: TRBJ1-1
d_gene: -
abundance: -
v_gene: TRBV5-1

CDR3aa: CASSGLAGVGSYEQYF
CDR3nt: TGTGCCAGCAGCGGACTAGCGGGGGTTGGGTCCTACGAGCAGTACTTC
j_gene: TRBJ2-7
d_gene: TRBD2
abundance: -
v_gene: TRBV7-2

CDR3aa: CASSETGGWGYTF
CDR3nt: TGTGCCAGCAGCGAGACAGGGGGCTGGGGCTACACCTTC
j_gene: TRBJ1-2
d_gene: TRBD1
abundance: few
v_gene: TRBV27

CDR3aa: CATRTGVSTDTQYF
CDR3nt: TGTGCCACCCGGACAGGGGTGAGCACAGATACGCAGTATTTT
j_gene: TRBJ2-3
d_gene: TRBD1
abundance: -
v_gene: TRBV15

CDR3aa: CASSLVPGETGSYNEQFF
CDR3nt: TGTGCCAGCAGCTTGGTTCCCGGGGAAACAGGGTCCTACAATGAGCAGTTCTTC
j_gene: TRBJ2-1
d_gene: -
abundance: -
v_gene: TRBV5-4

CDR3aa: CASPQTGVDSPLHF
CDR3nt: TGTGCCAGCCCACAGACAGGAGTGGATTCACCCCTCCACTTT
j_gene: TRBJ1-6
d_gene: -
abundance: -
v_gene: TRBV19

CDR3aa: CASSLIAGNTGELFF
CDR3nt: TGTGCCAGTAGCTTGATAGCGGGGAACACCGGGGAGCTGTTTTTT
j_gene: TRBJ2-2
d_gene: TRBD2
abundance: -
v_gene: TRBV19

CDR3aa: CATGTGTNGYTF
CDR3nt: TGTGCCACTGGTACCGGGACTAATGGCTACACCTTC
j_gene: TRBJ1-2
d_gene: -
abundance: -
v_gene: TRBV12-3/TRBV12-4

CDR3aa: CASSGRQGAFTGELFF
CDR3nt: TGTGCCAGCAGCGGTAGACAGGGGGCTTTTACCGGGGAGCTGTTTTTT
j_gene: TRBJ2-2
d_gene: TRBD1
abundance: -
v_gene: TRBV9

CDR3aa: CASSQDGTARSGNTIYF
CDR3nt: TGCGCCAGCAGCCAAGACGGGACTGCCCGCTCTGGAAACACCATATATTTT
j_gene: TRBJ1-3
d_gene: -
abundance: -
v_gene: TRBV4-3

CDR3aa: CASSPDSRGNTIYF
CDR3nt: TGTGCCAGCTCACCGGACAGTAGGGGAAACACCATATATTTT
j_gene: TRBJ1-3
d_gene: -
abundance: once
v_gene: TRBV18

CDR3aa: CASSLSGQYNEQFF
CDR3nt: TGTGCCAGCAGTTTGAGCGGGCAGTACAATGAGCAGTTCTTC
j_gene: TRBJ2-1
d_gene: -
abundance: -
v_gene: TRBV27

CDR3aa: CASSLTPTSPPDTQYF
CDR3nt: TGCGCCAGCAGCTTGACTCCGACTAGCCCCCCAGATACGCAGTATTTT
j_gene: TRBJ2-3
d_gene: TRBD2
abundance: -
v_gene: TRBV5-1

CDR3aa: CASSLGGGNQPQHF
CDR3nt: TGTGCCAGCAGCTTAGGCGGTGGCAATCAGCCCCAGCATTTT
j_gene: TRBJ1-5
d_gene: -
abundance: -
v_gene: TRBV11-2

CDR3aa: CASSQEPQGAGAGYTF
CDR3nt: TGCGCCAGCAGCCAGGAGCCACAGGGGGCAGGGGCTGGCTACACCTTC
j_gene: TRBJ1-2
d_gene: TRBD1
abundance: -
v_gene: TRBV4-1

CDR3aa: CASSSTGNTEAFF
CDR3nt: TGTGCCAGCAGCTCGACAGGGAACACTGAAGCTTTCTTT
j_gene: TRBJ1-1
d_gene: -
abundance: -
v_gene: TRBV7-3

CDR3aa: CASSSWTVRGGEQYF
CDR3nt: TGTGCCAGCAGTTCATGGACAGTAAGAGGTGGAGAGCAGTACTTC
j_gene: TRBJ2-7
d_gene: -
abundance: -
v_gene: TRBV6-5

CDR3aa: CASRVAGGPSYNEQFF
CDR3nt: TGTGCCAGTAGAGTAGCGGGAGGGCCCTCTTACAATGAGCAGTTCTTC
j_gene: TRBJ2-1
d_gene: TRBD2
abundance: -
v_gene: TRBV19

CDR3aa: CASSLGQGDFSGANVLTF
CDR3nt: TGTGCCAGCAGCTTAGGCCAGGGGGACTTCTCTGGGGCCAACGTCCTGACTTTC
j_gene: TRBJ2-6
d_gene: -
abundance: -
v_gene: TRBV13

CDR3aa: CSGRLAGDYEQYF
CDR3nt: TGCAGCGGCAGACTAGCAGGGGACTACGAGCAGTACTTC
j_gene: TRBJ2-7
d_gene: -
abundance: -
v_gene: TRBV29-1

CDR3aa: CASSPIGNRGTEAFF
CDR3nt: TGTGCCAGCAGCCCCATCGGAAACAGGGGCACTGAAGCTTTCTTT
j_gene: TRBJ1-1
d_gene: TRBD1
abundance: -
v_gene: TRBV7-3

CDR3aa: CASSRSTTSGSRDEQFF
CDR3nt: TGTGCCAGCAGCCGGTCCACCACTAGCGGGAGTAGGGATGAGCAGTTCTTC
j_gene: TRBJ2-1
d_gene: TRBD2
abundance: once
v_gene: TRBV5-6

CDR3aa: CASSSRQYRNTDTQYF
CDR3nt: TGTGCCAGCAGCTCCAGACAATACCGTAATACAGATACGCAGTATTTT
j_gene: TRBJ2-3
d_gene: -
abundance: -
v_gene: TRBV7-9

CDR3aa: CASRVNGYNEQFF
CDR3nt: TGTGCCAGCAGGGTGAACGGGTACAATGAGCAGTTCTTC
j_gene: TRBJ2-1
d_gene: -
abundance: -
v_gene: TRBV2

CDR3aa: CASSFSAGNEQYF
CDR3nt: TGCGCCAGCAGCTTCTCCGCGGGCAACGAGCAGTACTTC
j_gene: TRBJ2-7
d_gene: -
abundance: -
v_gene: TRBV5-1

CDR3aa: CASSVAASGKYNEQFF
CDR3nt: TGTGCCAGCAGCGTAGCGGCTAGCGGGAAGTACAATGAGCAGTTCTTC
j_gene: TRBJ2-1
d_gene: TRBD2
abundance: -
v_gene: TRBV9

CDR3aa: CATSGGQGSGELFF
CDR3nt: TGTGCCACCAGTGGGGGACAGGGGTCCGGGGAGCTGTTTTTT
j_gene: TRBJ2-2
d_gene: TRBD1
abundance: -
v_gene: TRBV24-1

CDR3aa: CASSGRASRSYNEQFF
CDR3nt: TGTGCCAGTAGCGGGAGGGCGTCAAGATCCTACAATGAGCAGTTCTTC
j_gene: TRBJ2-1
d_gene: TRBD2
abundance: -
v_gene: TRBV19

CDR3aa: CASSQVGGDHEQYF
CDR3nt: TGCGCCAGCAGCCAAGTAGGGGGAGACCACGAGCAGTACTTC
j_gene: TRBJ2-7
d_gene: -
abundance: few
v_gene: TRBV4-1

CDR3aa: CASSSRLGGRQETQYF
CDR3nt: TGTGCCAGCAGCTCCAGACTAGGCGGGAGACAAGAGACCCAGTACTTC
j_gene: TRBJ2-5
d_gene: TRBD2
abundance: -
v_gene: TRBV7-9

CDR3aa: CASSRTASTDTQYF
CDR3nt: TGTGCCAGCTCAAGGACAGCTAGCACAGATACGCAGTATTTT
j_gene: TRBJ2-3
d_gene: -
abundance: -
v_gene: TRBV18

CDR3aa: CASSLRDRAPYEQYF
CDR3nt: TGTGCCAGCAGTTTAAGGGACAGGGCTCCCTACGAGCAGTACTTC
j_gene: TRBJ2-7
d_gene: TRBD1
abundance: -
v_gene: TRBV27

CDR3aa: CASSNKGLRQDYGYTF
CDR3nt: TGTGCCAGCAGCAATAAGGGGCTGCGGCAAGACTATGGCTACACCTTC
j_gene: TRBJ1-2
d_gene: -
abundance: once
v_gene: TRBV21-1

CDR3aa: CASSSNGLAGGYYEQYF
CDR3nt: TGTGCCAGCAGCTCGAATGGACTAGCGGGAGGATACTACGAGCAGTACTTC
j_gene: TRBJ2-7
d_gene: TRBD2
abundance: -
v_gene: TRBV7-2